These T cell receptor beta chains were read from a single sample in a study of cytomegalovirus exposure and HLA in healthy donors. Repertoires were generated with immunoSEQ multiplex PCR, while TCRdb's copy carries only in-frame clones and drops some. The sample lists 40,000 or so clones; 65% to 85% were seen once. The sequenced sample was PBMCs. These receptors all stem from a woman aged 25 to 39 in good health and CMV-seropositive. CDR3s include the opening cysteine and the closing phenylalanine or tryptophan. The D gene is left open where the match is weak. Clone size is shown for a subset of rows, as once, few, many or a class of expanded clone.

j_call d_call clone_size v_call cdr3_aa cdr3_nt
TRBJ2-3 NA once TRBV7-3 CASSLTGSVDTQYF TGTGCCAGCAGCTTAACTGGTTCGGTAGATACGCAGTATTTT
TRBJ2-3 TRBD2 NA TRBV25-1 CASSEWGGTDTQYF TGTGCCAGCAGTGAATGGGGGGGGACAGATACGCAGTATTTT
TRBJ2-7 TRBD2 NA TRBV5-4 CASSLGTSGGGAYEQYF TGTGCCAGCAGCCTCGGGACTAGCGGGGGAGGGGCCTACGAGCAGTACTTC
TRBJ1-1 NA NA TRBV4-1 CASSQVTQRSLLNTEAFF TGCGCCAGCAGCCAAGTCACTCAGAGGTCCTTACTGAACACTGAAGCTTTCTTT
TRBJ1-1 NA NA TRBV30 CAWSVGAGEAFF TGTGCCTGGAGTGTAGGAGCGGGCGAGGCTTTCTTT
TRBJ2-7 NA NA TRBV6-1 CASSEEAGWYEQYF TGTGCCAGCAGTGAAGAGGCAGGGTGGTACGAGCAGTACTTC
TRBJ1-2 NA NA TRBV19 CASTTTGVFPLYGYPF TGTGCCAGTACAACAACAGGAGTGTTCCCCCTCTATGGCTACCCCTTC
TRBJ1-2 TRBD1 NA TRBV5-4 CASSSAGGVDGYTF TGTGCCAGCAGCTCGGCAGGGGGAGTTGATGGCTACACCTTC
TRBJ2-7 NA NA TRBV29-1 CSVSGDTYEQYF TGCAGCGTGTCAGGGGACACCTACGAGCAGTACTTC
TRBJ2-5 TRBD2 NA TRBV6-1 CASSGLGLALETQYF TGTGCCAGCAGTGGGTTGGGACTAGCGTTGGAGACCCAGTACTTC
TRBJ1-2 TRBD1 NA TRBV9 CASSIRTGGGGYTF TGTGCCAGCAGCATCAGGACAGGGGGTGGGGGCTACACCTTC
TRBJ2-2 TRBD2 NA TRBV2 CASSEAGEREDGTGELFF TGTGCCAGCAGTGAAGCGGGGGAGCGGGAGGACGGCACCGGGGAGCTGTTTTTT
TRBJ2-7 TRBD2 NA TRBV5-1 CASSPGGGGQGYEQYF TGCGCCAGCAGCCCCGGTGGCGGGGGGCAGGGTTACGAGCAGTACTTC
TRBJ2-3 TRBD2 few TRBV7-9 CASTGGLAADTQYF TGTGCCAGCACCGGGGGACTAGCGGCAGATACGCAGTATTTT
TRBJ2-7 TRBD2 NA TRBV2 CASRGDSGGAYYEQYF TGTGCCAGCAGGGGTGATAGCGGGGGGGCATACTACGAGCAGTACTTC
TRBJ2-3 NA NA TRBV30 CAWSVQIITDTQYF TGTGCCTGGAGTGTACAGATAATCACAGATACGCAGTATTTT
TRBJ1-4 NA NA TRBV7-9 CASSLASPNEKLFF TGTGCCAGCAGCTTAGCCTCCCCTAATGAAAAACTGTTTTTT
TRBJ2-7 TRBD1 NA TRBV29-1 CSVVTGTGGGYEQYF TGCAGCGTGGTTACCGGGACAGGGGGCGGCTACGAGCAGTACTTC
TRBJ2-7 TRBD2 NA TRBV25-1 CASSAAGTHYEQYF TGTGCCAGCAGTGCAGCGGGGACTCACTACGAGCAGTACTTC
TRBJ2-2 NA few TRBV5-1 CASSFRTANTGELFF TGCGCCAGCAGCTTTAGGACAGCGAACACCGGGGAGCTGTTTTTT
TRBJ2-3 NA NA TRBV30 CAWSSQSGSTDTQYF TGTGCCTGGAGTTCCCAGAGCGGCAGCACAGATACGCAGTATTTT
TRBJ2-1 TRBD2 NA TRBV7-3 CASSLSGGRASEQFF TGTGCCAGCAGCTTAAGCGGCGGGAGGGCCAGCGAGCAGTTCTTC
TRBJ1-5 TRBD1 NA TRBV28 CASSGPGQGWQPQHF TGTGCCAGCAGTGGTCCGGGACAGGGGTGGCAGCCCCAGCATTTT
TRBJ1-2 NA NA TRBV28 CASSFPANYGYTF TGTGCCAGCAGTTTTCCTGCTAACTATGGCTACACCTTC
TRBJ2-1 NA NA TRBV9 CASSVGAGSYNEQFF TGTGCCAGCAGCGTAGGGGCAGGGTCCTACAATGAGCAGTTCTTC
TRBJ2-7 TRBD2 NA TRBV18 CASSPSLPGLVPYEQYF TGTGCCAGCTCACCAAGCCTACCGGGACTAGTCCCCTACGAGCAGTACTTC
TRBJ2-3 TRBD2 NA TRBV30 CAWRSFLGLARSTDTQYF TGTGCCTGGAGGTCGTTCTTAGGACTAGCGAGAAGCACAGATACGCAGTATTTT
TRBJ1-1 NA NA TRBV19 CASSPTPERLTEAFF TGTGCCAGTAGCCCAACTCCGGAACGACTCACTGAAGCTTTCTTT
TRBJ2-1 TRBD2 once TRBV9 CASSALAGGLNEQFF TGTGCCAGCAGCGCCTTAGCGGGAGGGCTCAATGAGCAGTTCTTC
TRBJ1-2 TRBD1 few TRBV19 CASRDRGRNNYGYTF TGTGCCAGCCGGGACAGGGGACGAAATAACTATGGCTACACCTTC
TRBJ2-5 TRBD1 NA TRBV7-6 CPSSLETGISKGQYF TGTCCCAGCAGCTTAGAGACAGGGATCTCCAAGGGCCAGTACTTC
TRBJ1-2 TRBD1 NA TRBV2 CASQATGLGYGYTF TGTGCCAGCCAAGCGACAGGGCTGGGATATGGCTACACCTTC
TRBJ1-4 NA NA TRBV6-6 CASSPGAFNEKLFF TGTGCCAGCAGTCCTGGGGCGTTTAATGAAAAACTGTTTTTT
TRBJ1-1 NA NA TRBV6-5 CASSGRVLVTEAFF TGTGCCAGCTCGGGCAGGGTTTTGGTCACTGAAGCTTTCTTT
TRBJ1-3 NA NA TRBV19 CATESSGNTIYF TGTGCCACCGAGAGCTCTGGAAACACCATATATTTT
TRBJ2-7 NA once TRBV11-2 CASSFRTNEQYF TGTGCCAGCAGCTTTCGGACAAACGAGCAGTACTTC
TRBJ1-1 NA NA TRBV30 CAWSVQGVSEAFF TGTGCCTGGAGTGTACAGGGCGTAAGTGAAGCTTTCTTT
TRBJ1-2 TRBD1 NA TRBV5-6 CASSKGQVNYGYTF TGTGCCAGCAGCAAGGGACAGGTCAACTATGGCTACACCTTC
TRBJ1-2 NA NA TRBV2 CASSHNLDGYTF TGTGCCAGCAGTCATAACTTAGATGGCTACACCTTC
TRBJ2-1 TRBD2 NA TRBV7-2 CASRRLAGNEQFF TGTGCCAGCCGACGACTAGCAGGGAATGAGCAGTTCTTC
TRBJ1-5 TRBD1 NA TRBV5-1 CASSPGQGDQPQHF TGCGCCAGCAGCCCTGGACAGGGCGATCAGCCCCAGCATTTT
TRBJ1-2 NA NA TRBV5-1 CASSSKDSATYGYTF TGCGCCAGCAGTTCAAAGGACAGTGCCACCTATGGCTACACCTTC
TRBJ1-5 NA NA TRBV28 CASIDNSNQPQHF TGTGCCAGCATAGACAATAGCAATCAGCCCCAGCATTTT
TRBJ2-1 TRBD2 NA TRBV5-4 CASSPGLANNEQFF TGTGCCAGCAGCCCGGGACTAGCAAACAATGAGCAGTTCTTC
TRBJ1-6 NA once TRBV6-1 CASSREQGLNSPLHF TGTGCCAGCAGCCGAGAACAGGGATTAAATTCACCCCTCCACTTT
TRBJ2-5 TRBD1 NA TRBV5-1 CASSFGQGGETQYF TGCGCCAGCAGCTTCGGACAGGGGGGAGAGACCCAGTACTTC
TRBJ2-1 NA NA TRBV11-3 CASSQAIGTYNEQFF TGTGCCAGCAGCCAAGCGATCGGGACTTACAATGAGCAGTTCTTC
TRBJ1-3 NA few TRBV5-1 CASSQGSSGNTIYF TGCGCCAGCAGCCAGGGAAGCTCTGGAAACACCATATATTTT
TRBJ2-7 NA NA TRBV18 CASSPPGGAIDEQYF TGTGCCAGCTCACCCCCTGGAGGGGCGATCGACGAGCAGTACTTC
TRBJ2-1 NA NA TRBV5-5 CASSLSLDRNHNEQFF TGTGCCAGCAGCTTGAGCCTGGACAGAAACCACAATGAGCAGTTCTTC
TRBJ1-5 NA once TRBV13 CASSLGAGNQPQHF TGTGCCAGCAGCTTAGGGGCCGGCAATCAGCCCCAGCATTTT
TRBJ2-1 TRBD2 NA TRBV7-9 CASSLAAGGGEQFF TGTGCCAGCAGCTTAGCAGCGGGAGGGGGTGAGCAGTTCTTC
TRBJ2-2 NA NA TRBV5-1 CASSLGHANTGELFF TGCGCCAGCAGCTTAGGACACGCGAACACCGGGGAGCTGTTTTTT
TRBJ2-7 TRBD1 NA TRBV19 CASRGSGTGGIEQYF TGTGCCAGTAGAGGTTCCGGGACAGGGGGCATTGAGCAGTACTTC
TRBJ2-1 TRBD1 NA TRBV7-9 CASSVVGGAYNEQFF TGTGCCAGCAGCGTGGTAGGGGGCGCCTACAATGAGCAGTTCTTC